Below, 5 T cell receptor beta chains from the same sample are listed, as sequenced in a study of CD8 T cell repertoires and HIV-1 epitope variants. TCRdb's copy holds only in-frame clones and misses some; the assay was immunoSEQ multiplex PCR. This sample carries 95,000 or so clones, 74% of them seen once, and the ten largest clones take around 24%. Material: uncultured baseline CD8+ T cells from peripheral blood mononuclear cells (PBMCs). The receptors shown here come from a male donor with HIV.

This clone has only one observation. The chain joins TRBV4-1 to TRBJ1-1; a possible D gene is TRBD1 (6 bases). This CDR3 has 16 residues. V was shortened by 8 bases and J by 3 bases, with 22 bases between the two germline ends. Germline assignment: CDR1 MGHRA and CDR2 YSYEKL. CDR3 in amino acids: CASSHTGEGDYTEAFF. DNA of the CDR3: TGCGCCAGCTCCCACACGGGCGAGGGGGACTACACTGAAGCTTTCTTT.

This chain connects TRBV7-9 to TRBJ2-1; D might be TRBD2 (5 bases). CDR3 length: 14 amino acids. The germline V gene has CDR1 SEHNR and CDR2 FQNEAQ (reference sequence). V dropped 4 bases and J dropped 6 bases, with 13 bases sitting between them. CDR3 nucleotides: TGTGCCAGCAGCTCCGCCCGGGAATCCAATGAGCAGTTCTTC. Its protein product is CASSSARESNEQFF.

V gene TRBV28 combines with J gene TRBJ2-1; D gene unclear. The germline CDR1 and CDR2 sequences are MDHEN and SYDVKM. The V end was cut by 6 bases, the J end by 10 bases, with 13 bases between. CDR3 size: 12 residues. CDR3 sequence: CASRTPSNEQFF. The CDR3 DNA follows: TGTGCCAGCAGAACCCCGAGCAACGAGCAGTTCTTC. Full variable domain (missing parts from reference TRBV28 and TRBJ2-1): DVKVTQSSRYLVKRTGEKVFLECVQDMDHENMFWYRQDPGLGLRLIYFSYDVKMKEKGDIPEGYSVSREKKERFSLILESASTNQTSMYLCASRTPSNEQFFGPGTRLTVL.

The chain carries TRBV27 and TRBJ2-7, with unresolved D. Trimming left V 2 bases short and J 4 bases short, with 12 bases between. The CDR3 contains 14 residues. Germline loops: CDR1 MNHEY, CDR2 SMNVEV (reference sequence). For the CDR3, the DNA is TGTGCCAGCAGTTTAAAATTCCCGGCATACGAGCAGTACTTC. Translating it yields CASSLKFPAYEQYF.

The chain uses TRBV30 and TRBJ2-3; 11 bases match TRBD1. V dropped 2 bases and J dropped 6; count of bases not matched to a gene: 4. There are 14 residues in the CDR3. The germline V gene has CDR1 GTSNPN and CDR2 SVGIG (reference sequence). CDR3 in DNA: TGTGCCTGGAGTCCGGGACAGGGGGGGGATACGCAGTATTTT. Protein product: CAWSPGQGGDTQYF.